The clone carrying this T cell receptor beta chain was observed a few times. The entry originates in a study of blood T cell repertoires in COVID-19. Per germline, CDR1 KGHSH and CDR2 LQKENI. This CDR3 has 15 amino acids. Trimming left V 2 bases short and J 3 bases short, with 13 bases between. This table comes from immunoSEQ multiplex PCR, and its TCRdb copy is limited to in-frame clones, with some not included. The sample has about 200,000 clones; 92% are singletons. The clonotype was recovered from a man in his sixties with COVID-19, enrolled during active disease. V gene TRBV18 combines with J gene TRBJ1-1; no definite D call. What was sequenced was peripheral blood. CDR3 sequence: CASSPSAGFDTEAFF. DNA of the CDR3: TGTGCCAGCTCACCAAGTGCAGGCTTCGACACTGAAGCTTTCTTT.